These 27 T cell receptor beta chains were sequenced from one sample in a study of patients and donors after allogeneic stem cell transplantation. TCRdb itself ran the RT-PCR reads through MiXCR, one entry per CDR3 protein. The sample lists about 110,000 distinct CDR3 sequences, roughly 37% occurring once. The sequencing input was blood, either unsorted or a sorted T cell fraction (not recorded which). Source of these receptors: a human donor who was either an allogeneic HSCT recipient or a stem cell or donor lymphocyte infusion donor (not recorded which). It is not recorded whose cells these are; they may come from a transplant donor.

The rearrangement links TRBV20-1 to TRBJ2-4; TRBD1 agrees at 10 bases. V lost 3 bases and J lost 9; bases outside the gene matches: 11. CDR1 and CDR2 (germline): DFQATT, SNEGSKA (reference sequence). The CDR3 loop spans 15 amino acids. The CDR3 DNA follows: TGCAGTGCTAGCCCCTCGGGACAGGGGTTTACCATTCAGTACTTC. This sequence encodes CSASPSGQGFTIQYF.

In this sample, this clonotype turned up a few times. The V call is TRBV20-1, the J call TRBJ2-3; D uncertain. This CDR3 region has 13 residues. The germline CDR1 and CDR2 sequences are DFQATT and SNEGSKA (reference sequence). The V end lost 3 bases, the J end lost 0 bases, and 7 bases lay between the germline ends. The CDR3 DNA sequence: TGCAGTGCTAGCAACCAAAGCACAGATACGCAGTATTTT. Translation gives CSASNQSTDTQYF.

In this sample, this clonotype turned up a few times. V and J are TRBV27 and TRBJ2-1; the match to TRBD1 covers 8 bases. The CDR3 consists of 15 residues. The ends lost 6 bases at V and 7 bases at J; junction bases unmatched: 11. Germline assignment: CDR1 MNHEY and CDR2 SMNVEV (reference sequence). CDR3 amino acids: CASSPPGTGLNEQFF. CDR3 nucleotides: TGTGCCAGCAGCCCCCCTGGGACAGGTCTGAATGAGCAGTTCTTC.

The chain couples TRBV5-6 to TRBJ1-5; tentatively, D is TRBD1 (6 bases). The CDR3 is made up of 13 amino acids. Germline CDR1 is SGHDT and CDR2 is YYEEEE. Trimming removed 3 bases from V and 9 bases from J, with 13 bases in between. The CDR3 coding sequence is TGTGCCAGCAGCTGGCAGGCACAGGGGCCCCAGCATTTT. It encodes CASSWQAQGPQHF. The full variable domain, in which reference TRBV5-6 and TRBJ1-5 provide the parts outside the CDR3, is DAGVTQSPTHLIKTRGQQVTLRCSPKSGHDTVSWYQQALGQGPQFIFQYYEEEERQRGNFPDRFSGHQFPNYSSELNVNALLLGDSALYLCASSWQAQGPQHFGDGTRLSIL.

This clonotype was observed a handful of times. V usage is TRBV6-5 and J usage is TRBJ2-1, with D perhaps matching TRBD2 (5 bases). There are 13 residues in the CDR3. V dropped 3 bases and J dropped 10 bases, with 13 bases sitting between them. Germline assignment: CDR1 MNHEY and CDR2 SVGAGI. In DNA, the CDR3 is TGTGCCAGCAGTTATGACCACTTAGCGGAGCAGTTCTTC. Protein: CASSYDHLAEQFF.

The chain links TRBV29-1 to TRBJ2-5; possibly TRBD1 for D (6 bases). Trimming took off 6 bases at V and 5 bases at J, with 13 bases between the two ends. The CDR3 has 12 amino acids. CDR1 and CDR2 from the germline V gene are SQVTM and ANQGSEA. As DNA, the CDR3 is TGCAGCGTAGTGGACAGTTTGGAGACCCAGTACTTC. This codes for CSVVDSLETQYF.

The chain employs TRBV28 and TRBJ1-6, with D maybe TRBD1 (5 bases). This CDR3 contains 14 residues. V was pared by 2 bases and J by 9 bases, with 11 bases between. Germline loops: CDR1 MDHEN, CDR2 SYDVKM. CDR3 sequence reads: CASSLGARRSPLHF. CDR3 DNA: TGTGCCAGCAGTTTAGGGGCCCGTCGTTCACCCCTCCACTTT.

There are a few counts of this clonotype. This chain connects TRBV10-3 to TRBJ1-5; D is unresolved. The CDR3 spans 17 residues. Germline CDR1 and CDR2: ENHRY and SYGVKD. With 0 bases removed from V and 0 bases from J, the gap between germline ends came to 12 bases. CDR3 loop: CAISESGRRSSNQPQHF. The DNA of the CDR3 is TGTGCCATCAGTGAGTCGGGAAGACGGAGTAGCAATCAGCCCCAGCATTTT.

The chain joins TRBV19 to TRBJ1-2; 7 bases align to TRBD1. V lost 6 bases to trimming and J lost 0 bases; unmatched junction nucleotides: 4. The germline CDR1 and CDR2 sequences are LNHDA and SQIVND (reference sequence). There are 14 residues in the CDR3. The CDR3 DNA reads as TGTGCCAGTAGAAGACAGGGAGCTAACTATGGCTACACCTTC. This translates into CASRRQGANYGYTF.

The chain joins TRBV20-1 to TRBJ2-7; D might be TRBD2 (6 bases). The CDR3 sequence is 13 residues long. Germline V gene data show CDR1 as DFQATT and CDR2 as SNEGSKA (reference sequence). The ends were cut back, 6 bases at V and 0 bases at J, with 12 bases in the middle. CDR3 loop: CSAQAGLSYEQYF. For the CDR3, the DNA is TGCAGTGCCCAAGCGGGCCTCTCCTACGAGCAGTACTTC.

This clonotype appeared a single time. The chain recombines TRBV7-9 with TRBJ2-3; possibly TRBD1 for D (5 bases). V was trimmed by 5 bases and J by 6 bases, leaving 9 bases between them. The CDR3 loop spans 12 amino acids. Germline CDR1 and CDR2: SEHNR and FQNEAQ (reference sequence). CDR3 in amino acids: CASSIRQDTQYF. In nucleotides, the CDR3 is TGTGCCAGCAGCATAAGACAGGATACGCAGTATTTT.

The chain has TRBV6-5 and TRBJ2-7, with TRBD2 matching 12 bases. The V segment lost 9 bases and the J segment 1 base; nucleotides outside the gene matches: 4. The germline V gene encodes CDR1 MNHEY and CDR2 SVGAGI. The CDR3 has 14 amino acids. The CDR3 loop is CASGLAGKSYEQYF. DNA of the CDR3: TGTGCCAGTGGACTAGCGGGGAAGTCCTACGAGCAGTACTTC.

This clonotype was counted many times. CDR3 sequence reads: CASSQDRGSFHSPLHF. As DNA, the CDR3 is TGCGCCAGCAGCCAAGATCGTGGCAGCTTTCACTCACCCCTCCACTTT. The J gene is TRBJ1-6, the V gene TRBV4-3; D not resolved. The germline V and J ends were trimmed by 0 bases and 10 bases, with 16 bases remaining between them. The CDR3 extends over 16 amino acids. Germline lookup yields CDR1 LGHNA and CDR2 YSLEER.

This sequence joins TRBV28 and TRBJ2-1; D ambiguous. Germline V lookup: CDR1 MDHEN, CDR2 SYDVKM. Between the trimmed V and J ends, which lost 5 bases and 9 bases, there was a span of 11 bases. The CDR3 contains 12 residues. CDR3 DNA sequence: TGTGCCAGCAGTGGCCTAGTGGGTGAGCAGTTCTTC. Translation gives CASSGLVGEQFF.

The DNA for the CDR3 is TGCGCCAGCAGGGGGACAGGGGTACCTAACTATGGCTACACCTTC. It yields the protein CASRGTGVPNYGYTF. The J gene is TRBJ1-2, the V gene TRBV10-2, with 10 nucleotides matching TRBD1. The CDR3 consists of 15 residues. The V segment lost 6 bases and the J segment 0 bases; nucleotides outside the gene matches: 4. Germline V gene lookup returns CDR1 WSHSY and CDR2 SAAADI.

The chain uses TRBV7-9 and TRBJ2-7; D is perhaps TRBD1 (6 bases). Trimming removed 6 bases at V and 2 bases at J, with 8 bases between. This CDR3 has 12 residues. Per the germline V gene, CDR1 is SEHNR and CDR2 is FQNEAQ (reference sequence). The CDR3 loop reads CASRGQAYEQYF. CDR3 in DNA: TGTGCCAGCAGGGGACAAGCCTACGAGCAGTACTTC.

This chain joins TRBV4-2 and TRBJ2-1; D is unclear. The CDR3 length is 13 residues. CDR1 LGHNA and CDR2 YNFKEQ come from the germline V gene. Trimming cost V 1 base and J 3 bases, with 4 bases left between them. The CDR3 protein is CASSQGGYNEQFF. The CDR3 coding sequence is TGTGCCAGCAGCCAAGGTGGCTACAATGAGCAGTTCTTC.

This clonotype was recorded a few times. The chain joins TRBV4-2 to TRBJ1-5; TRBD1 agrees at 10 bases. The germline V gene encodes CDR1 LGHNA and CDR2 YNFKEQ. The trim removed 0 bases at V and 2 bases at J, leaving 4 bases unmatched. This CDR3 comprises 17 residues. The CDR3 spells CASSQEWDRGGNQPQHF. In nucleotides, the CDR3 is TGTGCCAGCAGCCAAGAGTGGGACAGGGGCGGCAATCAGCCCCAGCATTTT.

This clonotype came up a few times. This chain connects TRBV7-8 to TRBJ1-1; D is undetermined. There are 14 residues in the CDR3. CDR1 and CDR2 from the germline V gene are SGHVS and FQNEAQ. Trimming took off 2 bases at V and 0 bases at J, with 7 bases between the two ends. The CDR3 nucleotides are TGTGCCAGCAGCTTAATGATGATGAACACTGAAGCTTTCTTT. This gives the protein CASSLMMMNTEAFF.

This clonotype was seen only a few times. The chain is built from TRBV24-1 and TRBJ2-7, with a possible D match to TRBD2 (6 bases). Trimming stripped 3 bases from V and 2 bases from J, with 10 bases between. CDR3 length equals 14 residues. The germline V gene has CDR1 KGHDR and CDR2 SFDVKD. The CDR3 nucleotides are TGTGCCACCAGTGATCCGGGACTTCCCTACGAGCAGTACTTC. Translating it yields CATSDPGLPYEQYF.

This chain uses TRBV12-3 or TRBV12-4 with TRBJ1-1; possible D gene TRBD1, 6 bases. The CDR3 has 17 residues. V was pared by 3 bases and J by 3 bases, with 20 bases between. In nucleotides, the CDR3 is TGTGCCAGCAGTTTGGCCCCAGGGAGCCGGGGGCACACTGAAGCTTTCTTT. Residues: CASSLAPGSRGHTEAFF.

The chain uses TRBV2 and TRBJ2-7, with TRBD2 matching 13 bases. The CDR3 is made up of 16 amino acids. Germline V gene lookup returns CDR1 SNHLY and CDR2 FYNNEI. V lost 5 bases to trimming and J lost 7 bases; unmatched junction nucleotides: 11. The CDR3 reads CASSLATSGRAREQYF. The CDR3 coding sequence is TGTGCCAGCAGTTTAGCTACTAGCGGGAGGGCCCGGGAGCAGTACTTC.

This clonotype was counted a few times. V usage is TRBV7-2 and J usage is TRBJ1-4; D not certain. CDR1 is SGHTA and CDR2 is FQGNSA in the germline V gene. The CDR3 totals 12 residues. The ends were cut back, 1 base at V and 10 bases at J, with 7 bases in the middle. This chain's CDR3 is CASSLDPGKLFF. The DNA of the CDR3 is TGTGCCAGCAGCTTAGATCCGGGAAAACTGTTTTTT.

This clonotype was detected only once. This chain uses TRBV18 with TRBJ1-1; no definite D call. The CDR3 sequence is 15 residues long. Trimming cost V 0 bases and J 1 base, with 9 bases left between them. Germline CDR1 KGHSH, CDR2 LQKENI. The CDR3 spells CASSPPGWKNTEAFF. The CDR3 DNA reads as TGTGCCAGCTCACCACCGGGGTGGAAGAACACTGAAGCTTTCTTT. Full variable domain (rest looked up from reference TRBV18 and TRBJ1-1): NAGVMQNPRHLVRRRGQEARLRCSPMKGHSHVYWYRQLPEEGLKFMVYLQKENIIDESGMPKERFSAEFPKEGPSILRIQQVVRGDSAAYFCASSPPGWKNTEAFFGQGTRLTVV.

This clonotype was found many times. The J gene is TRBJ1-1, the V gene TRBV7-8; the D gene is possibly TRBD1 (5 bases). The CDR3 consists of 17 residues. Trimming took off 3 bases at V and 5 bases at J, with 22 bases between the two ends. Per the germline V gene, CDR1 is SGHVS and CDR2 is FQNEAQ. Here the CDR3 reads CASSFRVPNKGVTEAFF. Written as DNA, the CDR3 is TGTGCCAGCAGCTTCAGAGTACCCAATAAAGGGGTAACTGAAGCTTTCTTT. Drawing the rest from reference TRBV7-8 and TRBJ1-1, the complete variable domain is GAGVSQSPRYKVAKRGQDVALRCDPISGHVSLFWYQQALGQGPEFLTYFQNEAQLDKSGLPSDRFFAERPEGSVSTLKIQRTQQEDSAVYLCASSFRVPNKGVTEAFFGQGTRLTVV.

V is TRBV29-1 and J is TRBJ2-7; 8 bases match TRBD1. In germline, CDR1 is SQVTM, CDR2 ANQGSEA. The junction had 9 bases not matched to a gene; V was cut back by 6 bases and J by 2 bases. This CDR3 contains 14 residues. In DNA, the CDR3 is TGCAGCGTAGGGATGTCAGGGGGCGCCTACGAGCAGTACTTC. This sequence encodes CSVGMSGGAYEQYF.

The chain employs TRBV7-2 and TRBJ2-5, with D perhaps TRBD1 or TRBD2 (5 bases each). The CDR3 sequence is 12 residues long. V dropped 5 bases and J dropped 9 bases, with 13 bases sitting between them. CDR1 and CDR2 (germline): SGHTA, FQGNSA. The CDR3, as DNA: TGTGCCAGCAGCCCCGGGGCCCGGCCCCAGTACTTC. Encoded protein: CASSPGARPQYF.